This T cell receptor (beta chain) appears in the sequencing data of a study of T cells in Graves' hyperthyroidism and ophthalmopathy. The CDR3 is 15 residues long. Germline V gene data show CDR1 as LNHDA and CDR2 as SQIVND (reference sequence). Trimming cost V 3 bases and J 3 bases, with 12 bases left between them. This clonotype appeared a few times. Diagnoses rested on clinical symptoms, serum thyroxine and TRAb, thyroid ultrasound and orbital computed tomography. Researchers took RNA transcripts and amplified the TCR beta CDR3 regions from them. When the TCR CDR3 underwent first-round RT-PCR, the HTBI primer set was used. One entry per CDR3 protein, called by TCRdb with MiXCR from the multiplex PCR reads. The sample has approximately 210,000 distinct CDR3 sequences, more than 15% seen once.

The chain employs TRBV19 and TRBJ1-5; D is possibly TRBD1 (5 bases). Specimen: blood. The TCR sequence derives from a man aged 50-60 years with Graves' hyperthyroidism. CDR3 nucleotides: TGTGCCAGTAGTATTGAAGGGGCAGCCAATCAGCCCCAGCATTTT. This translates into CASSIEGAANQPQHF.